These 24 T cell receptor beta chains came from one sample sequenced in a study of cytomegalovirus exposure and HLA in healthy donors. PCR amplification relied on 60 Vbeta primers (plus 13 Jbeta primers). Measured with immunoSEQ multiplex PCR; TCRdb has only the in-frame clones, and not every one. The top ten hold 9.5% to 15% of the sample, which has 100,000 to 150,000 clones, 77% seen once. What was sequenced was PBMCs. These receptors came from a woman aged 40 to 50 in good health and CMV-seropositive.

The J gene is TRBJ2-7, the V gene TRBV6-1, with 9 nucleotides matching TRBD1. The germline V gene encodes CDR1 MNHNS and CDR2 SASEGT. The CDR3 loop spans 14 amino acids. V was pared by 6 bases and J by 1 base, with 4 bases of the junction left unmatched. The CDR3 coding sequence is TGTGCCAGCAGCACAGGGGGCGGGTCCTACGAGCAGTACTTC. It specifies CASSTGGGSYEQYF.

The V gene is TRBV19, the J gene TRBJ1-4; 7 nucleotides align to TRBD1. With V trimmed by 5 bases and J by 7 bases, 10 bases remained unmatched. The CDR3 length is 15 residues. CDR1 and CDR2 from the germline V gene are LNHDA and SQIVND (reference sequence). CDR3 DNA: TGTGCCAGTAGTTACAGGGGAGCGCTAGGTGAAAAACTGTTTTTT. Protein sequence: CASSYRGALGEKLFF.

The gene calls are TRBV2 and TRBJ2-1; 13 nucleotides match TRBD2. Per the germline V gene, CDR1 is SNHLY and CDR2 is FYNNEI. CDR3 length: 15 amino acids. V shed 7 bases, J shed 5 bases, and the junction held 5 bases outside the gene matches. CDR3 region: CASTGTSGKNNEQFF. For the CDR3, the DNA is TGTGCCAGCACCGGGACTAGCGGGAAAAACAATGAGCAGTTCTTC.

A few counts support this clone. The chain has TRBV5-6 and TRBJ2-6; D possibly corresponds to TRBD2 (6 bases). CDR3 length: 16 amino acids. V lost 3 bases to trimming and J lost 2 bases, with 12 bases between them. The V gene's germline CDR1 is SGHDT and CDR2 YYEEEE. CDR3 amino acids: CASSSTPGAGANVLTF. CDR3 sequence (DNA): TGTGCCAGCAGCTCCACACCGGGGGCTGGGGCCAACGTCCTGACTTTC.

In this sample, this clone turned up a few times. The V gene is TRBV6-4, the J gene TRBJ1-2; 9 bases match TRBD1. The germline V gene encodes CDR1 MRHNA and CDR2 SNTAGT. The CDR3 totals 13 residues. Trimming removed 2 bases from V and 9 bases from J; junction bases left unmatched: 4. The CDR3 region has the DNA TGTGCCAGCAGTGACCCCGGGACAGGGAGCTACACCTTC. Translation gives CASSDPGTGSYTF.

V and J are TRBV2 and TRBJ1-4; TRBD1 aligns across 8 bases. Looked up from germline, CDR1 is SNHLY and CDR2 is FYNNEI. There are 14 residues in the CDR3. With V trimmed by 6 bases and J by 5 bases, 5 bases remained unmatched. The CDR3 DNA is TGTGCCAGCAGCCCAGGGGGCGGAAATGAAAAACTGTTTTTT. As protein: CASSPGGGNEKLFF.

J is TRBJ2-1 and V is TRBV7-3; 8 bases line up with TRBD1. With 5 bases clipped from V and 15 bases from J, the junction kept 9 bases outside the gene matches. The germline V gene has CDR1 SGHTA and CDR2 FQGTGA. This CDR3 spans 12 amino acids. The CDR3 loop reads CASSLGQGLLFF. The CDR3 DNA sequence: TGTGCCAGCAGCCTCGGACAGGGCTTGCTGTTCTTC.

Only a few counts were recorded for this clone. The CDR3 reads CASGGTVNYGYTF. The CDR3 DNA is TGTGCCAGCGGCGGGACAGTTAACTATGGCTACACCTTC. The chain couples TRBV7-9 to TRBJ1-2; 7 nucleotides align to TRBD1. Germline V gene data show CDR1 as SEHNR and CDR2 as FQNEAQ (reference sequence). This CDR3 has 13 amino acids. V lost 8 bases to trimming and J lost 1 base; unmatched junction nucleotides: 4.

The chain uses TRBV5-1 and TRBJ2-7; possibly TRBD2 for D (6 bases). The germline V and J ends were trimmed by 0 bases and 4 bases, with 14 bases remaining between them. CDR1 is SGHRS and CDR2 is YFSETQ in the germline V gene. The CDR3 is made up of 15 amino acids. The CDR3 bases are TGCGCCAGCAGCTTGGGGACGGGAGAAGGTTACGAGCAGTACTTC. It yields the protein CASSLGTGEGYEQYF. The variable domain in full, completed from reference TRBV5-1 and TRBJ2-7, reads KAGVTQTPRYLIKTRGQQVTLSCSPISGHRSVSWYQQTPGQGLQFLFEYFSETQRNKGNFPGRFSGRQFSNSRSEMNVSTLELGDSALYLCASSLGTGEGYEQYFGPGTRLTVT.

The chain uses TRBV19 and TRBJ1-2; possible D gene TRBD1, 5 bases. Trimming took 5 bases from V and 3 from J, leaving 13 bases between them. CDR3 length equals 14 residues. CDR1 is LNHDA and CDR2 is SQIVND in the germline V gene (reference sequence). CDR3 in DNA: TGTGCCAGTAGTTTCAGACAGCCTCACTATGGCTACACCTTC. Its protein is CASSFRQPHYGYTF.

There are a few counts of this clone. The chain employs TRBV27 and TRBJ1-5; 8 nucleotides align to TRBD1. CDR1 is MNHEY and CDR2 is SMNVEV in the germline V gene (reference sequence). The J segment lost 2 bases and the V segment lost 0 bases, leaving 9 bases of the junction unmatched. The CDR3 contains 18 residues. The CDR3 DNA follows: TGTGCCAGCAGTTTATCGGGGGCAGGGGGCGAAGGCAATCAGCCCCAGCATTTT. Translating gives CASSLSGAGGEGNQPQHF.

This sequence joins TRBV5-4 and TRBJ2-4, with 8 bases aligning to TRBD1. J lost 5 bases, V lost 4 bases, and 8 bases had no gene match. This CDR3 region has 15 residues. Germline CDR1 is SGHNT and CDR2 is YYREEE (reference sequence). The CDR3 loop reads CASSPRTGMENIQYF. CDR3 nucleotide sequence: TGTGCCAGCAGCCCCCGGACAGGGATGGAAAACATTCAGTACTTC.

This clone has just one count. V and J are TRBV28 and TRBJ2-5; unclear D gene. The CDR3 runs to 15 residues. Germline loops: CDR1 MDHEN, CDR2 SYDVKM. V lost 3 bases, J lost 2 bases, and 13 bases lay in between. The CDR3 protein is CASSLYARPQETQYF. The CDR3 DNA is TGTGCCAGCAGTTTGTATGCTAGACCTCAAGAGACCCAGTACTTC. Looking up the rest from reference TRBV28 and TRBJ2-5 gives the full variable domain: DVKVTQSSRYLVKRTGEKVFLECVQDMDHENMFWYRQDPGLGLRLIYFSYDVKMKEKGDIPEGYSVSREKKERFSLILESASTNQTSMYLCASSLYARPQETQYFGPGTRLLVL.

The CDR3 here is CASSERGGFYEQYF. CDR3 bases: TGTGCCAGCAGTGAACGAGGGGGATTCTACGAGCAGTACTTC. The chain couples TRBV6-1 to TRBJ2-7; possible D gene TRBD1, 6 bases. Germline-derived CDR1 and CDR2 are MNHNS and SASEGT. Between the trimmed V and J ends, which lost 2 bases and 3 bases, there was a span of 11 bases. The CDR3 has 14 residues.

The rearrangement links TRBV4-2 to TRBJ1-2, with a weak D call TRBD1 (5 bases). Germline values: CDR1 LGHNA, CDR2 YNFKEQ. The CDR3 loop spans 14 amino acids. The ends were cut back, 4 bases at V and 6 bases at J, with 15 bases in the middle. CDR3 bases: TGTGCCAGCAGCCCCGGGGCGGGGGTACATGGCTACACCTTC. Its protein is CASSPGAGVHGYTF.

The sample holds one count of this clone. The V and J genes are TRBV5-1 and TRBJ1-2; D gene ambiguous. The CDR3 totals 14 residues. The germline CDR1 and CDR2 sequences are SGHRS and YFSETQ. V was trimmed by 0 bases and J by 8 bases, leaving 14 bases between them. The CDR3 sequence: CASSLGVQILGYTF. The CDR3 DNA reads as TGCGCCAGCAGCTTGGGAGTACAGATATTGGGCTACACCTTC.

The chain uses TRBV11-3 and TRBJ2-2; no clear D gene. The germline V gene encodes CDR1 SGHNT and CDR2 YENEEA. V was trimmed by 6 bases and J by 1 base, leaving 6 bases between them. The CDR3 covers 13 residues. The chain's CDR3 is CASSPGNTGELFF. DNA for the CDR3: TGTGCCAGCAGTCCAGGGAACACCGGGGAGCTGTTTTTT. Supplemented by reference TRBV11-3 and TRBJ2-2, the full variable domain reads EAGVVQSPRYKIIEKKQPVAFWCNPISGHNTLYWYLQNLGQGPELLIRYENEEAVDDSQLPKDRFSAERLKGVDSTLKIQPAELGDSAVYLCASSPGNTGELFFGEGSRLTVL.

V and J are TRBV7-3 and TRBJ2-3; 7 bases line up with TRBD2. The CDR3 covers 14 residues. Germline CDR1 reads SGHTA; CDR2 reads FQGTGA. Trimming took 4 bases from V and 2 from J; bases not matched to a gene: 3. The DNA of the CDR3 is TGTGCCAGCAGCTCTAGCGGAATCACAGATACGCAGTATTTT. As protein: CASSSSGITDTQYF.

The V gene is TRBV19, the J gene TRBJ1-5; tentative D call: TRBD1 (6 bases). CDR1 is LNHDA, CDR2 SQIVND, per germline (reference sequence). This CDR3 contains 18 residues. V was cut by 3 bases and J by 3 bases, with 21 bases left in between. The CDR3 DNA is TGTGCCAGTAGTATTAAAGAAGGACAGCCCAGGGTCAATCAGCCCCAGCATTTT. Protein product: CASSIKEGQPRVNQPQHF.

This clone was found a few times. The chain is built from TRBV29-1 and TRBJ2-7; 7 bases map to TRBD2. From germline, CDR1 is SQVTM and CDR2 ANQGSEA. The CDR3 spans 13 residues. J was trimmed by 3 bases and V by 6 bases; bases with no gene match: 8. The CDR3 DNA reads TGCAGCGTCGAACTAGCGCAAAGCTACGAGCAGTACTTC. Translated, it gives CSVELAQSYEQYF.

This chain links TRBV19 with TRBJ1-5; 7 positions agree with TRBD1. Germline V gene lookup returns CDR1 LNHDA and CDR2 SQIVND (reference sequence). The CDR3 has 15 amino acids. Losses at the gene ends were 5 bases for V and 7 bases for J; bases not matched to a gene: 11. CDR3 nucleotide sequence: TGTGCCAGTAGTTCGGTAACAGGGGACCGGCAGCCCCAGCATTTT. Its protein product is CASSSVTGDRQPQHF.

The rearrangement links TRBV5-8 to TRBJ2-7, with TRBD2 matching over 10 bases. This CDR3 region has 15 residues. The germline V gene encodes CDR1 SGHTS and CDR2 YDEGEE. V was pared by 2 bases and J by 2 bases, with 4 bases of the junction left unmatched. CDR3 in amino acids: CASSLPAGGPYEQYF. For the CDR3, the DNA is TGTGCCAGCAGCTTACCAGCGGGGGGGCCCTACGAGCAGTACTTC.

V gene TRBV10-3 combines with J gene TRBJ1-1; 11 bases agree with TRBD1. Germline V gives CDR1 ENHRY, CDR2 SYGVKD. The CDR3 loop spans 16 amino acids. The ends lost 10 bases at V and 0 bases at J; junction bases unmatched: 10. The CDR3, as DNA: TGTGCCACTAGGGACAGGGGGTCCCCATTGAACACTGAAGCTTTCTTT. Its protein is CATRDRGSPLNTEAFF.

The chain combines TRBV5-5 with TRBJ1-3; 7 bases fit TRBD1. Germline trimming cut 3 bases from V and 1 base from J; bases unmatched to any gene: 10. The CDR3 spans 17 residues. Germline CDR1 is SGHKS and CDR2 is YYEKEE (reference sequence). CDR3 DNA sequence: TGTGCCAGCAGCTACCGGACAGGAAGCCTATCTGGAAACACCATATATTTT. This codes for CASSYRTGSLSGNTIYF.